The rows below give T cell receptor beta chains drawn from one sample of a study of T cell responses to AZD1222 COVID-19 vaccine. TCRdb's table, derived via immunoSEQ multiplex PCR, lists solely in-frame clones and lacks some. Of about 130,000 clones listed, about 90% are singletons. The sample was peripheral blood, taken on day 0 of AZD1222 vaccination. These receptor sequences come from an adult in good health. Both conserved end residues are part of each CDR3. Fields, in order: clone size, V gene, D gene, J gene, CDR3 protein, CDR3 DNA. D genes are given only for firm matches. Size is omitted from some rows. Given values are once, few, many or a class for expanded clones.

-	TRBV30	TRBD1	TRBJ1-2	CAWGTGARLGYTF	TGTGCCTGGGGGACAGGGGCCCGGTTGGGCTACACCTTC
-	TRBV29-1	-	TRBJ2-3	CSVEGQGYFTDTQYF	TGCAGCGTTGAGGGCCAGGGGTATTTCACAGATACGCAGTATTTT
-	TRBV15	-	TRBJ1-6	CATSRSNNSPLHF	TGTGCCACCAGCAGATCAAATAATTCACCCCTCCACTTT
-	TRBV7-2	-	TRBJ2-2	CASVGGVNTGELFF	TGTGCCAGCGTCGGAGGGGTGAACACCGGGGAGCTGTTTTTT
once	TRBV11-3	-	TRBJ1-1	CASSFNFNTEAFF	TGTGCCAGCAGCTTTAATTTTAACACTGAAGCTTTCTTT
-	TRBV30	-	TRBJ1-6	CAWSRRRAYNSPLHF	TGTGCCTGGAGTCGGCGGAGGGCCTATAATTCACCCCTCCACTTT
once	TRBV10-2	-	TRBJ1-5	CASRVAGGNQPQHF	TGCGCCAGCAGGGTGGCAGGGGGCAATCAGCCCCAGCATTTT
-	TRBV3-1/TRBV3-2	-	TRBJ1-5	CASSQEGLGGQPQHF	TGTGCCAGCAGCCAAGAAGGCTTGGGTGGTCAGCCCCAGCATTTT
-	TRBV6-4	-	TRBJ1-3	CAVHRAPGWQERPEGNTIYF	TGTGCCGTCCACCGCGCGCCCGGTTGGCAGGAGCGTCCGGAGGGAAACACCATATATTTT
-	TRBV28	TRBD2	TRBJ2-7	CASSLYSAGGTYEQYF	TGTGCCAGCAGTTTATACTCAGCGGGGGGGACCTACGAGCAGTACTTC
-	TRBV7-9	-	TRBJ1-4	CASSLGSATNEKLFF	TGTGCCAGCAGCTTAGGATCGGCAACTAATGAAAAACTGTTTTTT
-	TRBV19	-	TRBJ2-3	CASSIGRASGTDTQYF	TGTGCCAGTAGTATTGGTCGGGCTAGCGGCACAGATACGCAGTATTTT
-	TRBV5-5	TRBD1	TRBJ1-5	CASSYGQGASQPQHF	TGTGCCAGCAGCTACGGACAGGGGGCGAGTCAGCCCCAGCATTTT
-	TRBV19	-	TRBJ2-4	CASSDTWPLRGNIQYF	TGTGCCAGTAGCGATACCTGGCCCCTCAGGGGAAACATTCAGTACTTC
-	TRBV12-5	TRBD2	TRBJ2-7	CASGPGLYEQYF	TGTGCTAGTGGTCCGGGACTATACGAGCAGTACTTC
medium-sized	TRBV6-6	-	TRBJ2-2	CASSPMLTVEGGTGELFF	TGTGCCAGCAGTCCAATGCTGACAGTAGAGGGGGGCACCGGGGAGCTGTTTTTT
-	TRBV5-1	-	TRBJ2-2	CASSLGTGPTGELFF	TGCGCCAGCAGCTTGGGTACAGGGCCCACCGGGGAGCTGTTTTTT
few	TRBV13	-	TRBJ2-2	CASSLVGELFF	TGTGCCAGCAGCTTAGTGGGGGAGCTGTTTTTT
-	TRBV5-1	-	TRBJ1-1	CASSRKAGVTEAFF	TGCGCCAGCAGCCGAAAGGCAGGGGTGACTGAAGCTTTCTTT
-	TRBV5-1	-	TRBJ2-2	CASSLDPNTGELFF	TGCGCCAGCAGCTTGGATCCGAACACCGGGGAGCTGTTTTTT
-	TRBV5-1	-	TRBJ1-6	CASSLDGMNSPLHF	TGCGCCAGCAGCCTGGACGGGATGAATTCACCCCTCCACTTT
once	TRBV28	-	TRBJ1-1	CASSWTESNTEAFF	TGTGCCAGCAGTTGGACAGAGAGTAACACTGAAGCTTTCTTT
-	TRBV9	-	TRBJ1-2	CASSAQVGGLKNGYTF	TGTGCCAGCAGCGCCCAGGTCGGGGGGCTAAAAAATGGCTACACCTTC
-	TRBV28	-	TRBJ1-5	CASRGTNQPQHF	TGTGCCAGTCGGGGGACCAATCAGCCCCAGCATTTT
-	TRBV28	TRBD1	TRBJ1-5	CASSPGTGGIHSNQPQHF	TGTGCCAGCAGTCCCGGGACAGGAGGGATCCATAGCAATCAGCCCCAGCATTTT
-	TRBV18	-	TRBJ2-1	CASSPPNTGFYNEQFF	TGTGCCAGCTCACCACCGAACACAGGGTTCTACAATGAGCAGTTCTTC